Presented here are 19 T cell receptor beta chains from one specimen sequenced in a study of T-cell reconstitution after alpha-beta-depleted transplantation in children (dated by TCRdb to the mid-2010s). To prepare the library, PCR was applied. The instrument given in TCRdb is Illumina HiSeq 2500. TCR library preparation used molecular barcoding, with unique molecular identifiers applied to normalize quantification of the TCRbeta repertoire. TCRdb reprocessed the public reads (quality trimming at Q25 with fastp, clone calling with MiXCR) and kept in-frame beta chains. CDR3 protein sequences are deduplicated, and each keeps its most common genes and DNA. Present in this sample are 780,000 or so distinct CDR3 sequences, 16% of which were seen just once. About 4.6% of the sample rests with the top ten. The treatment or condition label corresponds to: allogeneic hematopoietic cell transplantation with graft depleted of TCRalphabeta T cells and CD19 B cells.

This specimen consisted of PBMCs, mostly from graft donor cells, obtained 360 days after TCRalphabeta/CD19-depleted stem cell transplant. The receptors shown here come from a male patient aged 5 to 17 who had a stem cell transplant for acute lymphoblastic leukemia, so the T cells may come from the graft donor.

The gene calls are TRBV2 and TRBJ2-4; D is ambiguous. CDR3 length: 14 amino acids. V shed 7 bases and J shed 0 bases, with 10 bases lying between them. The germline V gene encodes CDR1 SNHLY and CDR2 FYNNEI. The CDR3 DNA sequence: TGTGCCAGCAATACAGACCTAGCCAAAAACATTCAGTACTTC. Translating gives CASNTDLAKNIQYF.

The chain links TRBV7-9 to TRBJ2-7; the D call may be TRBD1 or TRBD2 (5 bases each). V lost 6 bases and J lost 1, with 16 bases in between. The CDR3 covers 15 residues. The V gene's germline CDR1 is SEHNR and CDR2 FQNEAQ (reference sequence). CDR3 region: CASSFPGAPSYEQYF. CDR3 nucleotide sequence: TGTGCCAGCAGTTTCCCCGGGGCGCCTTCCTACGAGCAGTACTTC. The full variable domain, its missing parts supplied by reference TRBV7-9 and TRBJ2-7, is DTGVSQNPRHKITKRGQNVTFRCDPISEHNRLYWYRQTLGQGPEFLTYFQNEAQLEKSRLLSDRFSAERPKGSFSTLEIQRTEQGDSAMYLCASSFPGAPSYEQYFGPGTRLTVT.

The chain uses TRBV20-1 and TRBJ1-1; the D gene is possibly TRBD1 (6 bases). CDR1 is DFQATT and CDR2 is SNEGSKA in the germline V gene (reference sequence). The CDR3 spans 13 residues. V gave up 6 bases and J gave up 4 bases, with 15 bases separating them. This CDR3 is CSAPKGGSTEAFF. The CDR3 coding sequence is TGCAGTGCCCCGAAAGGGGGTAGCACTGAAGCTTTCTTT.

This clonotype came up many times. The chain recombines TRBV7-9 with TRBJ2-1; D ambiguous. Deletions cut 2 bases from V and 10 bases from J, with 9 bases between. CDR3 length equals 12 residues. Germline-derived CDR1 and CDR2 are SEHNR and FQNEAQ (reference sequence). The CDR3 loop reads CASSLSITEQFF. CDR3 coding DNA: TGTGCCAGCAGCTTAAGTATCACAGAGCAGTTCTTC.

This clonotype was found a few times. This chain links TRBV11-2 with TRBJ2-3; possible D gene TRBD2, 6 bases. Trimming shortened V by 1 base and J by 5 bases, and 13 bases separated the two germline ends. Germline V gene sequence: CDR1 SGHAT, CDR2 FQNNGV. This CDR3 has 15 residues. CDR3 sequence (DNA): TGTGCCAGCAGCTTAGTCCTGCCCGGGGGAGATACGCAGTATTTT. This encodes CASSLVLPGGDTQYF.

The table lists this clonotype with a few counts. One junction end does not reproduce the germline sequence, and a read error may be involved. The V call is TRBV5-5, the J call TRBJ2-1, with D maybe TRBD2 (5 bases). The CDR3 contains 12 residues. CDR1 is SGHKS and CDR2 is YYEKEE in the germline V gene (reference sequence). The CDR3 loop reads CASSLAQRSHIF. The CDR3 bases are TGTGCCAGCAGCTTGGCCCAGCGGAGCCACATCTTC.

The chain recombines TRBV5-1 with TRBJ2-1; D is unclear. CDR1 and CDR2 (germline): SGHRS, YFSETQ. CDR3 length equals 17 residues. V lost 0 bases and J 8 bases, leaving 21 bases between the germline ends. In DNA, the CDR3 is TGCGCCAGCAGCTTGGTCTGGGCCAGCCTTTCGAGGCATGAGCAGTTCTTC. Amino acids: CASSLVWASLSRHEQFF.

This clonotype was recorded a few times. V gene TRBV27 combines with J gene TRBJ1-5, with 8 bases that match TRBD1. The V and J ends lost 5 bases and 5 bases, in that order; junction bases with no gene match: 8. From germline, CDR1 is MNHEY and CDR2 SMNVEV (reference sequence). The CDR3 consists of 15 residues. This chain's CDR3 is CASSNLQGDDQPQHF. The DNA of the CDR3 is TGTGCCAGCAGTAATCTACAGGGGGACGATCAGCCCCAGCATTTT.

The genes are TRBV11-1 and TRBJ2-5, with a possible D match to TRBD2 (5 bases). Trimming shortened V by 4 bases and J by 0 bases, and 24 bases separated the two germline ends. This CDR3 has 19 amino acids. The germline CDR1 and CDR2 sequences are SGHAT and FQDESV (reference sequence). The CDR3 coding sequence is TGTGCCAGCAGCTCACCCCTCTCACCGGGATCAAGATACCAAGAGACCCAGTACTTC. It translates to CASSSPLSPGSRYQETQYF.

The sample holds many counts of this clonotype. The J gene is TRBJ2-7, the V gene TRBV20-1; D not resolved. CDR3 size: 14 residues. Trimming shortened V by 0 bases and J by 1 base, and 10 bases separated the two germline ends. CDR1 is DFQATT, CDR2 SNEGSKA, per germline (reference sequence). The CDR3 region is CSARDRGISYEQYF. In DNA form, the CDR3 reads TGCAGTGCTAGAGATCGTGGGATATCCTACGAGCAGTACTTC.

The chain links TRBV2 to TRBJ1-5; D is ambiguous. V lost 3 bases and J 1 base, leaving 7 bases between the germline ends. Germline loops: CDR1 SNHLY, CDR2 FYNNEI. CDR3 length equals 14 residues. The CDR3 protein is CASSDRLSNQPQHF. In DNA, the CDR3 is TGTGCCAGCAGTGACAGGCTCAGCAATCAGCCCCAGCATTTT.

This clonotype has only a few counts. CDR3 in DNA: TGTGCCAGCAGCTCTAGCGGGGGCAACACAGATACGCAGTATTTT. Encoded protein: CASSSSGGNTDTQYF. The chain combines TRBV7-6 with TRBJ2-3; 10 nucleotides agree with TRBD2. There are 15 residues in the CDR3. After removal of 4 bases from V and 2 bases from J, the junction contained 3 bases not matched to a gene. CDR1 and CDR2 from the germline V gene are SGHVS and FNYEAQ.

In this sample, this clonotype turned up many times. V gene TRBV7-9 combines with J gene TRBJ2-1, with 8 nucleotides matching TRBD2. The germline V gene has CDR1 SEHNR and CDR2 FQNEAQ (reference sequence). The CDR3 length is 20 residues. J was trimmed by 0 bases and V by 5 bases; bases with no gene match: 18. As DNA, the CDR3 is TGTGCCAGCAGCCCTCTCCCCATACTAGCGGACCCCTACTCCTACAATGAGCAGTTCTTC. This sequence encodes CASSPLPILADPYSYNEQFF.

This clonotype was seen a handful of times. V and J are TRBV10-3 and TRBJ2-5; 14 positions match TRBD2. V lost 3 bases to trimming and J lost 7 bases; unmatched junction nucleotides: 7. Looked up from germline, CDR1 is ENHRY and CDR2 is SYGVKD. CDR3 size: 16 residues. This chain's CDR3 is CAISDHGTSGSGTQYF. CDR3 bases: TGTGCCATCAGTGACCACGGGACTAGCGGGAGTGGGACCCAGTACTTC.

This clonotype was seen a handful of times. The rearrangement uses TRBV21-1 and TRBJ2-7; the table's TRBD1 call for D was not verified on the DNA. TRBV21-1 is termed a pseudogene. CDR3 length equals 16 residues. The DNA of the CDR3 is TGTGCCAGCAGCAAAGCCGACAACAGGGCGAACTACGAGCAGTACTTC. Translated: CASSKADNRANYEQYF.

The chain uses TRBV5-1 and TRBJ2-3; possibly TRBD1 for D (5 bases). Trimming stripped 7 bases from V and 2 bases from J, with 23 bases between. Germline CDR1 and CDR2: SGHRS and YFSETQ. This CDR3 region has 17 residues. CDR3 in DNA: TGCGCCAGCCGATTCCAGGGCAGGGCGATATCCACAGATACGCAGTATTTT. It codes for CASRFQGRAISTDTQYF.

This clonotype was seen more than once but under ten times. The rearrangement joins TRBV12-5 to TRBJ2-1; D is undetermined. The germline V and J ends were trimmed by 2 bases and 7 bases, with 12 bases remaining between them. This CDR3 has 14 amino acids. CDR1 and CDR2 (germline): LGHNT, FRNRAP. CDR3 in DNA: TGTGCTAGTGGTTTGCCACCGGTTAGGAATGAGCAGTTCTTC. Translated: CASGLPPVRNEQFF.

The sample holds a few counts of this clonotype. CDR3 amino acids: CASSPAGWRDEQFF. CDR3 sequence (DNA): TGTGCCAGCAGCCCCGCAGGGTGGAGGGATGAGCAGTTCTTC. J is TRBJ2-1 and V is TRBV9; possible D gene TRBD2, 6 bases. V dropped 4 bases and J dropped 8 bases, with 16 bases sitting between them. The germline gives CDR1 SGDLS, CDR2 YYNGEE. The CDR3 is 14 residues long.

This rearrangement joins TRBV24-1 to TRBJ2-7, with D tentatively TRBD1 (5 bases). Germline CDR1 is KGHDR and CDR2 is SFDVKD. Trimming cost V 5 bases and J 5 bases, with 6 bases left between them. This CDR3 region has 11 residues. DNA for the CDR3: TGTGCCACCAGTGCCAGGGACGAGCAGTACTTC. As protein: CATSARDEQYF.